This is a list of T cell receptor beta chains from one sample in a study of T and B cells in COVID-19 patients. TCRdb ran MiXCR on the multiplex PCR reads and lists one entry per CDR3 protein. The sample has more than 15,000 distinct CDR3 sequences, roughly 32% seen once. Material: blood. These receptors were collected from a human donor with active COVID-19. Each CDR3 is given with its conserved first and last residue. A D gene is named only where the DNA matches it firmly. For some rows the clone size is stated as once, few or many, or as a class when expanded; others skip it.

D	size	J	V	DNA	CDR3
TRBD1	-	TRBJ1-1	TRBV10-3	TGTGCCATCAGAGCAGGGGGCATTCCCAACACTGAAGCTTTCTTT	CAIRAGGIPNTEAFF
-	-	TRBJ1-2	TRBV21-1	TGTGCCAGCAGCAAAGGACAGCCCAACTATGGCTACACCTTC	CASSKGQPNYGYTF
-	-	TRBJ2-5	TRBV6-1	TGTGCCAGCACCGCAGGAGGGATTTTTCGAGAGACCCAGTACTTC	CASTAGGIFRETQYF
-	-	TRBJ1-3	TRBV19	TGTGCCAGTAGTATAGCGGCATCAGATGGAAACACCATATATTTT	CASSIAASDGNTIYF
-	few	TRBJ1-1	TRBV19	TGTGCCAGTAGTATGACAGCTATGAACACTGAAGCTTTCTTT	CASSMTAMNTEAFF
-	-	TRBJ2-1	TRBV6-5	TGTGCCAGCAGGCTAGGGGTGGGGTACAATGAGCAGTTCTTC	CASRLGVGYNEQFF
-	-	TRBJ1-2	TRBV6-4	TGTGCCAGCAGTGCCGGGGGGAGTTTCGCAGAGGGCTACACCTTC	CASSAGGSFAEGYTF
TRBD2	-	TRBJ2-3	TRBV12-3/TRBV12-4	TGTGCCAGCAGTTCGGGACTAGCGGGGTCTATGTCAGATACGCAGTATTTT	CASSSGLAGSMSDTQYF
TRBD1	-	TRBJ1-2	TRBV15	TGTGCCACCAGCAGAGATATGGGTCAGGGGGCTGGCTACACCTTC	CATSRDMGQGAGYTF
TRBD1	-	TRBJ2-5	TRBV6-5	TGTGCCAGCAGTGCACGGACAGGGGGCGGCCAAGAGACCCAGTACTTC	CASSARTGGGQETQYF
-	-	TRBJ2-3	TRBV6-6	TGTGCCAGCATCCGAAAGGAGGGATCAGATACGCAGTATTTT	CASIRKEGSDTQYF
-	-	TRBJ1-1	TRBV6-2/TRBV6-3	TGTGCCAGCAGTTACTCGTCGACACAGGCGTGGAACACTGAAGCTTTCTTT	CASSYSSTQAWNTEAFF
TRBD1	medium-sized	TRBJ1-4	TRBV19	TGTGCCAGTAACCCTCGGACAGGGGGTAATGAAAAACTGTTTTTT	CASNPRTGGNEKLFF
-	few	TRBJ2-1	TRBV6-6	TGTGCCAGCAGCGAAGGCCCAAGCTCCTACAATGAGCAGTTCTTC	CASSEGPSSYNEQFF
-	few	TRBJ2-3	TRBV5-5	TGTGCCAGCAGCGCCGGACTCGGGGAAGATACGCAGTATTTT	CASSAGLGEDTQYF
-	few	TRBJ1-2	TRBV19	TGTGCCCTACTCGGCAATAATGGCTACACCTTC	CALLGNNGYTF
TRBD2	few	TRBJ2-5	TRBV10-3	TGTGCCATCAGTGAGTCTCTAGCGGGGGGGCTAGGCGAGACCCAGTACTTC	CAISESLAGGLGETQYF
TRBD2	-	TRBJ2-1	TRBV7-9	TGTGCCAGCAGCTTAGTTCCGGGAGGTGAGCAGTTCTTC	CASSLVPGGEQFF
-	-	TRBJ1-1	TRBV4-2	TGCGCCAGCAGCCTCGGGACGGCGAACACTGAAGCTTTCTTT	CASSLGTANTEAFF
-	once	TRBJ1-2	TRBV25-1	TGTGCCAGCAGTGAATTACGGGCAGGGATGGGCTACACCTTC	CASSELRAGMGYTF
TRBD1	few	TRBJ2-6	TRBV27	TGTGCCAGCAGTGCCAACCGAGGACAGGGCTTGAGCTCTGGGGCCAACGTCCTGACTTTC	CASSANRGQGLSSGANVLTF
-	medium-sized	TRBJ2-3	TRBV6-5	TGTGCCAGCAGTTATCGGGGGGATACGCAGTATTTT	CASSYRGDTQYF
TRBD2	few	TRBJ2-1	TRBV6-4	TGTGCCAGCAGTGACTCTAGCGGGGGGGCCGCAGCGGAGCAGTTCTTC	CASSDSSGGAAAEQFF